A selection of T cell receptor beta chains follows, all from one sample in a study of blood T cells in healthy people across ages. MiXCR, run by TCRdb on the 5' RACE reads, gives a single entry per CDR3 protein. This sample yields 1.5 million or so distinct CDR3 sequences, of which approximately 38% are seen a single time; 7.9% belongs to the top ten. The sequencing sample was made of blood. The origin of the receptors is a woman aged 18-30 years in good health. Each CDR3 is given with its conserved first and last residue. D genes are given only for firm matches. Some rows have no size entry. The others give once, few or many, or a class for an expanded clone.

j_call,clone_size,v_call,d_call,cdr3_nt,cdr3_aa
TRBJ2-4,.,TRBV7-9,TRBD1,TGTGCCAGCAGCTTACGGGGACAGGGACCCTTACTAGCCAAAAACATTCAGTACTTC,CASSLRGQGPLLAKNIQYF
TRBJ1-5,.,TRBV15,.,TGTGCCACCAGCCCTAGTCGGGGCAGCAATCAGCCCCAGCATTTT,CATSPSRGSNQPQHF
TRBJ1-2,.,TRBV4-1,.,TGCGCCAGCAGCCAAGGGAGGGCCACTAACAGTGGCTACACCTTC,CASSQGRATNSGYTF
TRBJ1-5,.,TRBV28,TRBD1,TGTGCCAGCACCATCCCCAGGGACAGGTTGTCGGATCAGCCCCAGCATTTT,CASTIPRDRLSDQPQHF
TRBJ2-3,few,TRBV12-3/TRBV12-4,TRBD2,TGTGCCAGCAGTTTAGGGGGACTAGCGGGAGGGGGTAGCACAGATACGCAGTATTTT,CASSLGGLAGGGSTDTQYF
TRBJ2-1,many,TRBV12-5,TRBD2,TGTGCTAGTGCCGACCTTAGCGGGAGGGCCCATGAGCAGTTCTTC,CASADLSGRAHEQFF
TRBJ1-2,.,TRBV25-1,TRBD1,TGTGCCAGCAGTGAACAGGGGGTGGGTGGCTACACCTTC,CASSEQGVGGYTF
TRBJ2-7,few,TRBV4-1,.,TGCGCCAGCAGCCAAGATTGGGGACTGATATACGAGCAGTACTTC,CASSQDWGLIYEQYF
TRBJ2-3,.,TRBV11-1,TRBD1,TGTGCCAGCAGCCCCATAACGACAGGGTCGGCTACGCAGTATTTT,CASSPITTGSATQYF
TRBJ2-7,.,TRBV7-9,TRBD1,TGTGCCAGCAGCACCCGACAGGGTCCCTCCTACGAGCAGTACTTC,CASSTRQGPSYEQYF
TRBJ2-1,.,TRBV2,.,TGTGCCGGCACCACCCGCGGGACTGCCGGACTCTACAATGAGCAGTTCTTC,CAGTTRGTAGLYNEQFF
TRBJ2-5,.,TRBV5-1,TRBD2,TGCGCCAGCAGCAAAGGGACTAGCGGGAGCCAAGAGACCCAGTACTTC,CASSKGTSGSQETQYF
TRBJ2-5,once,TRBV10-3,TRBD2,TGTGCCATCAGTGGCGGGGGGGGCCGTGAGACCCAGTACTTC,CAISGGGGRETQYF
TRBJ2-7,.,TRBV2,.,TGTGCCAGCAGTGGAGAGAGATTCTACAATGAGCAGTACTTC,CASSGERFYNEQYF
TRBJ2-7,few,TRBV28,.,TGTGCCGGCAGTTTAGGGACAAATGAGCAGTACTTC,CAGSLGTNEQYF
TRBJ1-5,.,TRBV4-1,.,TGCGCCAGCAGCCCAGCCCCCTTGGCAATAAATCGCAATCAGCCCCAGCATTTT,CASSPAPLAINRNQPQHF
TRBJ2-7,.,TRBV7-9,.,TGTGCCAGCAGCTTCGGTTCCCCCTCTTACGAGCAGTACTTC,CASSFGSPSYEQYF
TRBJ2-1,few,TRBV7-3,TRBD2,TGTGCCAGCAGCTTATTTGGTAGCGGGGACTACAATGAGCAGTTCTTC,CASSLFGSGDYNEQFF
TRBJ1-3,.,TRBV6-1,.,TGTGCCAGCAGTGAACAATCAGGGGCACTCTCTGGAAACACCATATATTTT,CASSEQSGALSGNTIYF
TRBJ2-1,few,TRBV6-5,.,TGTGCCAGCAGTCGCTATACTAGTCGCTCCTACAATGAGCAGTTCTTC,CASSRYTSRSYNEQFF
TRBJ1-2,.,TRBV9,.,TGTGCCAGCAGCGGGACCTATGGCTACACCTTC,CASSGTYGYTF
TRBJ2-5,.,TRBV4-2,TRBD2,TGTGCCAGCAGCCAAGAAGTGAATAGCGGGGACGAGACCCAGTACTTC,CASSQEVNSGDETQYF
TRBJ2-7,.,TRBV5-1,.,TGCGCCAGCAGCTTGGAATCGGCAGCCCCCTACGAGCAGTACTTC,CASSLESAAPYEQYF
TRBJ2-1,.,TRBV4-1,.,TGCGCCAGCAGCCAAGATCCCCGGGGAGGACGGTACAATGAGCAGTTCTTC,CASSQDPRGGRYNEQFF
TRBJ2-5,many,TRBV10-3,.,TGTGCCATCAGTCCCTCATCAGGGCTTGGACAAGAGACCCAGTACTTC,CAISPSSGLGQETQYF
TRBJ2-3,.,TRBV7-3,TRBD2,TGTGCCAGCAGTAGGGTAGCGGGGGAGGCAGATACGCAGTATTTT,CASSRVAGEADTQYF
TRBJ2-7,few,TRBV7-2,.,TGTGCCAGCAGCGGCACAGGGTCTGGGTCCTACGAGCAGTACTTC,CASSGTGSGSYEQYF
TRBJ2-7,.,TRBV3-1,TRBD1,TGTGCCAGCAGCCCCGAAGGGGGCAGATACGAGCAGTACTTC,CASSPEGGRYEQYF
TRBJ2-5,.,TRBV2,.,TGTGCCAGCAGTCGGTCAGGGACTCCCCAAGTGAGGAATGAGCAGTACTTC,CASSRSGTPQVRNEQYF
TRBJ2-1,few,TRBV12-3/TRBV12-4,.,TGTGCCAGCAGTATGAAAAGCTCCTACAATGAGCAGTTCTTC,CASSMKSSYNEQFF
TRBJ2-3,.,TRBV10-3,TRBD1,TGTGCCACCAGCCACGGACAGGGGGTAGATACGCAGTATTTT,CATSHGQGVDTQYF
TRBJ1-5,many,TRBV28,.,TGTGCCAATTCCGAAGGATTGGGTCAGCCCCAGCATTTT,CANSEGLGQPQHF
TRBJ2-7,.,TRBV6-5,.,TGTGCCAGCAGTTACGCCCAGGGGGGGTCCTACGAGCAGTACTTC,CASSYAQGGSYEQYF
TRBJ1-4,few,TRBV4-1,.,TGCGCCAGCAGCTCGGGGGGGTGGGAAAAACTGTTTTTT,CASSSGGWEKLFF
TRBJ2-4,once,TRBV6-1,TRBD1,TGTGCCAGCAGTAAACAGGGGAAGGACAAAAACATTCAGTACTTC,CASSKQGKDKNIQYF
TRBJ2-6,.,TRBV25-1,TRBD2,TGTGCCAGCAGTGTCCTTGGGGGGGAGGGGGCCAACGTCCTGACTTTC,CASSVLGGEGANVLTF
TRBJ2-7,.,TRBV5-1,TRBD2,TGCGCCAGCATGGGCGGGAGCGACTCCTACGAGCAGTACTTC,CASMGGSDSYEQYF
TRBJ1-2,.,TRBV12-3/TRBV12-4,.,TGTGCCAGCAGTTTAAGGGTTTTGGGGTATGGCTACACCTTC,CASSLRVLGYGYTF
TRBJ2-7,.,TRBV27,TRBD1,TGTGCCAGCAGCCCGTATGGGACAGGAATTAAGAATGAGCAGTACTTC,CASSPYGTGIKNEQYF
TRBJ2-7,few,TRBV7-7,TRBD1,TGTGCCAGCAGCTTAGCACAGGGGCTGGGCTACGAGCAGTACTTC,CASSLAQGLGYEQYF
TRBJ1-5,.,TRBV7-8,TRBD1,TGTGCCAGCAGCTCCCAGACAGGGGCGGATCAGCCCCAGCATTTT,CASSSQTGADQPQHF
TRBJ2-3,few,TRBV5-1,.,TGCGCCAGCAGCAAGGGACTTCACACAGATACGCAGTATTTT,CASSKGLHTDTQYF
TRBJ2-7,few,TRBV20-1,.,TGCAGTGCCCCGGGGTTCGGTCTGAGCTCCTACGAGCAGTACTTC,CSAPGFGLSSYEQYF
TRBJ2-1,.,TRBV10-3,TRBD1,TGTGACATTACCGACAGGGACCATGAGCAGTTCTTC,CDITDRDHEQFF
TRBJ1-6,.,TRBV30,TRBD1,TGTGCCTGGAGTCGAAAAAGGGCTGAACAGGGGTGGAATTCACCCCTCCACTTT,CAWSRKRAEQGWNSPLHF
TRBJ2-7,.,TRBV5-5,.,TGTGCCAGCAGCTTGATTTGGAAGACAGCCACCTACGAGCAGTACTTC,CASSLIWKTATYEQYF
TRBJ2-1,few,TRBV6-5,.,TGTGCCAGCAGCACTGAGGGACCATACAATGAGCAGTTCTTC,CASSTEGPYNEQFF
TRBJ2-7,few,TRBV5-1,TRBD2,TGCGCCAGCAGCTTGGCCCTTACTAGCGGGAGACGCTACGAGCAGTACTTC,CASSLALTSGRRYEQYF
TRBJ2-7,few,TRBV6-5,TRBD2,TGTGCCAGCAACCGGGGGAGGGCCAATAAGCAGTACTTC,CASNRGRANKQYF
TRBJ1-5,.,TRBV4-1,.,TGCGCCAGCAGCCTTACGGCGGCACCCAGTCAGCCCCAGCATTTT,CASSLTAAPSQPQHF
TRBJ2-5,few,TRBV2,.,TGTGCCAGCAAGGGAACCTCCGGGGCGGCGGAGACCCAGTACTTC,CASKGTSGAAETQYF
TRBJ1-2,many,TRBV18,.,TGTGCCAGCAGCCCAGATAACTATGGCTACACCTTC,CASSPDNYGYTF
TRBJ2-5,.,TRBV30,TRBD2,TGTGCCTGGAGTCACCCGGGACTATCAGAAGAGACCCAGTACTTC,CAWSHPGLSEETQYF
TRBJ2-3,.,TRBV14,TRBD1,TGTGCCAGCAGCCAGTATGGACAGGTCCGGGGAGATACGCAGTATTTT,CASSQYGQVRGDTQYF
TRBJ2-4,.,TRBV29-1,.,TGCAGCGTTGAATTCCGGCGCAGCGCTAAAAACATTCAGTACTTC,CSVEFRRSAKNIQYF